This T cell receptor beta chain comes out of a study of blood T cell repertoires in COVID-19. Whole-study context: COVID-19 samples, acute and convalescent, were from the United States, Italy and Spain.

Germline CDR1 is MGHDK and CDR2 is SYGVNS. This CDR3 contains 10 residues. Trimming took off 4 bases at V and 8 bases at J, with 2 bases between the two ends. Assay used: immunoSEQ multiplex PCR; TCRdb lists only in-frame clones, some missing. The sample yields 350,000 to 400,000 clones, around 90% seen once. This clonotype was sampled from a young man with active or convalescent COVID-19. The chain uses TRBV25-1 and TRBJ2-2; unclear D gene. The sample taken for sequencing was peripheral blood. CDR3 protein: CASSAGELFF. CDR3 DNA: TGTGCCAGCAGTGCGGGGGAGCTGTTTTTT.